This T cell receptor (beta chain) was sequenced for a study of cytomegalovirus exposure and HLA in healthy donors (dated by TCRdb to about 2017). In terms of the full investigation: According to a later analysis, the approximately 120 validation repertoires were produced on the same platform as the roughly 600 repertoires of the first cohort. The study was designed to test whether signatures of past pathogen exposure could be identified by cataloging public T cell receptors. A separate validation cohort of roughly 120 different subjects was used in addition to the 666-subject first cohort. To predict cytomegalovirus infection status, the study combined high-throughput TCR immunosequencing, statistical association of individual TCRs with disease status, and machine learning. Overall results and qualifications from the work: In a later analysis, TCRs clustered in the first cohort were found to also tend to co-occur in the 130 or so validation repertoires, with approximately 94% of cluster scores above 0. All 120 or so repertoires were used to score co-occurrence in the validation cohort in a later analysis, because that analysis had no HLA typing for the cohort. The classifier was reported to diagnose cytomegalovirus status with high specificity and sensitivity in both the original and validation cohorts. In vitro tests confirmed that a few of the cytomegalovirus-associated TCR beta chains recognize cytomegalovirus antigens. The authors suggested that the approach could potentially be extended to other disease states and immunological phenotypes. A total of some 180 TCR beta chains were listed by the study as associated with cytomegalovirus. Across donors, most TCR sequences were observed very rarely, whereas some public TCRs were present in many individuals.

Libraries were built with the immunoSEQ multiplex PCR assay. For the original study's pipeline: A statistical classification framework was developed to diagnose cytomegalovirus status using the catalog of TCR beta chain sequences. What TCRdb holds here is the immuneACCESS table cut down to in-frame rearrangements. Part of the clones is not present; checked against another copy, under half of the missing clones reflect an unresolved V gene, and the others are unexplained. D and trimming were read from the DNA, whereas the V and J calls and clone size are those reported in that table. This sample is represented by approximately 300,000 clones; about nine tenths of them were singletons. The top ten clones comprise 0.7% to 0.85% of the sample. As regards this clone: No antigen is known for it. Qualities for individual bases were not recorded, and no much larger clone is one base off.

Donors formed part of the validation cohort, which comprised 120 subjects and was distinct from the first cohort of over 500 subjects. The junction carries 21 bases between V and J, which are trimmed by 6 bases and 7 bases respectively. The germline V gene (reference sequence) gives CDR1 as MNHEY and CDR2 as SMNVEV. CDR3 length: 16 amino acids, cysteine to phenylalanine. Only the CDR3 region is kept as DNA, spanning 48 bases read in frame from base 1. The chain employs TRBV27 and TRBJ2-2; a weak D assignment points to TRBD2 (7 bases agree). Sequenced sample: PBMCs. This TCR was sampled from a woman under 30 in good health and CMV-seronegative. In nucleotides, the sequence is TGTGCCAGCAGGATTTGGGGGGGGCCTAGCGGCGGGGAGCTGTTTTTT. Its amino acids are CASRIWGGPSGGELFF.